The subject of this entry is one TCR beta chain. What it recognizes is unknown. CDR3 length: 15 amino acids. Looked up from germline, CDR1 is SNHLY and CDR2 is FYNNEI. V lost 6 bases, J lost 3 bases, and 9 bases stayed unmatched. The PCR had 60 Vbeta and 13 Jbeta primers. Sequenced by immunoSEQ multiplex PCR; TCRdb stores in-frame clones only, minus some. This sample has some 180,000 clones; around 78% occur once, and the top ten carry under 2%. The data stem from a study of cytomegalovirus exposure and HLA in healthy donors. Study-wide context: As released early, the data held 70 million to 100 million unique TCRs from HLA-typed donors.

General study results and limits: Later analysis demonstrated an association between a missense DCLRE1C variant and TCR beta V- and J-gene trimming. Presence/absence analyses supposed approximately even sequencing depth among donors.

The chain is built from TRBV2 and TRBJ1-1; 8 bases map to TRBD1. The TCR originated in a man aged 25-45 years in good health and CMV-seronegative. Sequenced material: PBMCs. The DNA for the CDR3 is TGTGCCAGCAGAACACGGACAGGGTGGGACACTGAAGCTTTCTTT. Translated: CASRTRTGWDTEAFF.